The rows below give T cell receptor beta chains drawn from one sample of a study of OX40 agonist ivuxolimab in advanced cancers. The method was immunoSEQ multiplex PCR; TCRdb's version includes in-frame clones alone and lacks a portion of them. The sample holds about 63,000 clones, roughly 85% seen once. Source: CD4+ or CD8+ T cells sorted from blood, taken in a trial of the OX40 agonist ivuxolimab. The source of these receptors is an adult with an advanced solid tumor such as melanoma, head and neck, liver or kidney cancer. Both conserved end residues are part of each CDR3. Each record gives: clone size, J gene, V gene, D gene, CDR3 protein, CDR3 DNA. D genes are given only for firm matches. Only some rows state a clone size, as once, few, many or a class for expanded clones.

. | TRBJ1-1 | TRBV2 | . | CASSSRQSLAFF | TGTGCCAGCAGTTCCCGACAGTCTTTGGCTTTCTTT
. | TRBJ2-7 | TRBV10-3 | TRBD2 | CAISGGGEQYF | TGTGCCATCTCTGGGGGGGGCGAGCAGTACTTC
. | TRBJ2-3 | TRBV5-8 | TRBD2 | CASSFRLAGGPTDTQYF | TGTGCCAGCAGCTTTAGACTAGCGGGAGGGCCAACAGATACGCAGTATTTT
. | TRBJ1-2 | TRBV5-1 | . | CASSLGSGTDGYTF | TGCGCCAGCAGCTTGGGCTCAGGGACTGATGGCTACACCTTC
. | TRBJ2-7 | TRBV2 | TRBD1 | CASRGQGSSHEQYF | TGTGCCAGCCGCGGACAGGGGAGTTCACACGAGCAGTACTTC
once | TRBJ1-2 | TRBV5-4 | . | CASSQTGYGYTF | TGTGCCAGCAGCCAAACTGGCTATGGCTACACCTTC
. | TRBJ1-5 | TRBV30 | TRBD1 | CAWSFSRGDQPQHF | TGTGCCTGGAGTTTCTCCAGGGGGGATCAGCCCCAGCATTTT
. | TRBJ2-5 | TRBV20-1 | . | CSAVKETQYF | TGCAGTGCTGTCAAAGAGACCCAGTACTTC
. | TRBJ2-7 | TRBV7-9 | TRBD1 | CASSPKGQTYEQYF | TGTGCCAGCAGCCCGAAGGGACAGACCTACGAGCAGTACTTC
. | TRBJ2-3 | TRBV5-1 | TRBD2 | CASSYGLAGTDTQYF | TGCGCCAGCAGCTACGGACTAGCGGGAACAGATACGCAGTATTTT
. | TRBJ2-7 | TRBV7-2 | . | CASSSSLTTIYEQYF | TGTGCCAGCAGCTCTTCCCTCACGACTATCTACGAGCAGTACTTC
. | TRBJ2-5 | TRBV7-9 | TRBD1 | CASSLTTGGPETQYF | TGTGCCAGCAGCTTAACTACAGGGGGCCCGGAGACCCAGTACTTC
. | TRBJ2-1 | TRBV4-1 | TRBD1 | CASSQDLQGAQGNEQFF | TGCGCCAGCAGCCAAGATCTACAGGGGGCGCAGGGGAATGAGCAGTTCTTC
. | TRBJ2-5 | TRBV7-7 | TRBD2 | CASSFLGGRGTSELETQYF | TGTGCTAGCAGCTTCTTAGGAGGTCGCGGGACTAGCGAGTTAGAGACCCAGTACTTC
. | TRBJ2-5 | TRBV27 | TRBD1 | CASSLTGEETQYF | TGTGCCAGCAGTTTAACAGGGGAAGAGACCCAGTACTTC
. | TRBJ2-7 | TRBV6-1 | . | CASSEGVGIYEQYF | TGTGCCAGCAGTGAAGGGGTTGGAATTTACGAGCAGTACTTC
. | TRBJ2-5 | TRBV7-6 | TRBD2 | CASSARPPAGGSQETQYF | TGTGCCAGCAGCGCCCGCCCCCCGGCGGGAGGGTCCCAAGAGACCCAGTACTTC
. | TRBJ1-1 | TRBV10-2 | TRBD1 | CATKDPQGAGMNTEAFF | TGCGCCACCAAGGACCCTCAGGGGGCCGGGATGAACACTGAAGCTTTCTTT
. | TRBJ1-2 | TRBV5-1 | . | CASSLDSRNYGYTF | TGCGCCAGCAGCTTGGATTCCAGAAACTATGGCTACACCTTC
. | TRBJ2-3 | TRBV5-5 | TRBD2 | CASSFPSSGSSTDTQYF | TGTGCCAGCAGCTTCCCCTCTAGCGGGAGTAGCACAGATACGCAGTATTTT
. | TRBJ2-1 | TRBV6-1 | TRBD2 | CGTRESYNEQFF | TGTGGTACGCGGGAGTCCTACAATGAGCAGTTCTTC
. | TRBJ2-1 | TRBV18 | TRBD2 | CASSPRATSGSTNEQFF | TGTGCCAGCTCACCACGAGCAACTAGCGGGAGTACCAATGAGCAGTTCTTC
. | TRBJ2-1 | TRBV5-1 | TRBD2 | CASSWTSVYEQFF | TGCGCCAGCAGTTGGACTAGCGTCTATGAGCAGTTCTTC
. | TRBJ1-2 | TRBV20-1 | . | CSATLSGYTF | TGCAGTGCTACACTTTCTGGCTACACCTTC
. | TRBJ2-3 | TRBV28 | . | CASSRTGTDTQYF | TGTGCCAGCAGTCGGACAGGCACAGATACGCAGTATTTT
. | TRBJ2-1 | TRBV10-1 | TRBD2 | CASSGLAGFSSYNEQFF | TGCGCCAGCTCGGGACTAGCGGGATTTTCCTCCTACAATGAGCAGTTCTTC
. | TRBJ2-7 | TRBV7-8 | TRBD1 | CASSLGQRGLAYEQYF | TGTGCCAGCAGCTTGGGTCAAAGGGGGCTGGCCTACGAGCAGTACTTC
. | TRBJ2-5 | TRBV5-1 | TRBD2 | CASSSTSGPETQYF | TGCGCCAGCAGCTCTACTAGCGGCCCGGAGACCCAGTACTTC
. | TRBJ2-2 | TRBV2 | . | CASSMEGLGGELFF | TGTGCCAGCAGTATGGAGGGTTTGGGCGGGGAGCTGTTTTTT
. | TRBJ2-5 | TRBV5-6 | . | CASSSTQETQYF | TGTGCCAGCAGCTCCACTCAAGAGACCCAGTACTTC
. | TRBJ1-2 | TRBV5-4 | TRBD1 | CASSRGTGNYGYTF | TGTGCCAGCAGCCGGGGGACAGGAAACTATGGCTACACCTTC
. | TRBJ2-1 | TRBV7-3 | . | CASSFDPAGNNEQFF | TGTGCCAGCAGCTTCGACCCAGCCGGTAACAATGAGCAGTTCTTC
. | TRBJ2-7 | TRBV9 | TRBD2 | CASSGGLAGGSYEQYF | TGTGCCAGCAGTGGGGGGCTAGCGGGAGGAAGCTACGAGCAGTACTTC
. | TRBJ2-2 | TRBV30 | TRBD2 | CAWRASGNTGELFF | TGTGCCTGGAGGGCTAGCGGGAACACCGGGGAGCTGTTTTTT
. | TRBJ2-1 | TRBV7-6 | TRBD1 | CASSSPGQSYNEQFF | TGTGCCAGCAGCTCCCCGGGACAGTCCTACAATGAGCAGTTCTTC
. | TRBJ2-7 | TRBV5-6 | . | CASSWSSNTYEQYF | TGTGCCAGCAGCTGGTCCTCTAACACCTACGAGCAGTACTTC
. | TRBJ2-5 | TRBV28 | . | CASSLPRPTAGTQYF | TGTGCCAGCAGTTTACCCCGCCCTACCGCGGGGACCCAGTACTTC
. | TRBJ1-5 | TRBV6-1 | . | CASSELGRGSNQPQHF | TGTGCCAGCAGTGAATTGGGCAGGGGTAGCAATCAGCCCCAGCATTTT
. | TRBJ1-1 | TRBV18 | TRBD1 | CASSALTGGEGAEAFF | TGTGCCAGCTCAGCGCTTACAGGGGGGGAGGGCGCTGAAGCTTTCTTT
once | TRBJ2-1 | TRBV28 | TRBD1 | CASQHRGRKQFF | TGTGCCAGCCAACACAGGGGGCGCAAGCAGTTCTTC
. | TRBJ2-3 | TRBV9 | TRBD2 | CASSVGGAGYLTQYF | TGTGCCAGCAGCGTAGGGGGAGCGGGATATTTAACGCAGTATTTT
few | TRBJ1-2 | TRBV30 | . | CAWGYGYTF | TGTGCCTGGGGTTATGGCTACACCTTC
. | TRBJ2-3 | TRBV28 | TRBD2 | CASSGGVAVLTDTQYF | TGTGCCAGCAGTGGGGGGGTAGCGGTGCTCACAGATACGCAGTATTTT
. | TRBJ1-2 | TRBV28 | . | CASSLTGYGYTF | TGTGCCAGCAGTTTGACGGGGTATGGCTACACCTTC
. | TRBJ2-2 | TRBV2 | . | CASSEGLNLIELFF | TGTGCCAGCAGTGAGGGACTGAACTTAATTGAGCTGTTTTTT
. | TRBJ1-1 | TRBV5-1 | . | CASSLVAGTTEAFF | TGCGCCAGCAGCTTGGTAGCGGGGACTACTGAAGCTTTCTTT
. | TRBJ1-3 | TRBV2 | . | CASSIQVPNPGNTIYF | TGTGCCAGCAGTATACAGGTTCCTAACCCCGGAAACACCATATATTTT
once | TRBJ1-2 | TRBV5-1 | TRBD1 | CASSPDRGYYGYTF | TGCGCCAGCAGCCCGGACAGGGGTTACTATGGCTACACCTTC
. | TRBJ2-2 | TRBV7-8 | TRBD1 | CASSLLQGAGELFF | TGTGCCAGCAGCTTGCTTCAGGGGGCCGGGGAGCTGTTTTTT
. | TRBJ2-6 | TRBV4-1 | . | CASSLAGANVLTF | TGCGCCAGCAGCCTTGCTGGGGCCAACGTCCTGACTTTC
many | TRBJ2-1 | TRBV11-3 | . | CASSPNLGVQFF | TGTGCCAGCAGCCCAAACCTCGGGGTGCAGTTCTTC
. | TRBJ2-3 | TRBV9 | TRBD2 | CASSASGTSWDTQYF | TGTGCCAGCAGCGCCTCCGGGACTAGTTGGGATACGCAGTATTTT